This TCR beta chain appears in the sequencing data of a study of Graves' ophthalmopathy and Graves' hyperthyroidism. A few counts support this clonotype. A junction boundary mismatches the germline segment, possibly from a read error. Beta-chain TCR CDR3 regions were amplified from RNA transcripts. After a first-round RT-PCR with HTBI primers, a second-round multiplex PCR was run. MiXCR, run by TCRdb on the multiplex PCR reads, gives a single entry per CDR3 protein. The sample has around 400,000 distinct CDR3 sequences; roughly 21% are singletons. Germline CDR1 is MRHNA and CDR2 is SNTAGT. This CDR3 spans 13 amino acids.

The genes are TRBV6-4 and TRBJ2-7; no clear D. The TCR sequence derives from a woman aged 18-29 years with stable Graves' hyperthyroidism. Material: peripheral blood. The CDR3 DNA reads TGTGCCAGCAGTTTCGGCCTCTACTACGATCAGTACTTC. Translation gives CASSFGLYYDQYF.